This T cell receptor beta chain was sequenced in a study of blood T cells in healthy people across ages. Study-level results: Age showed a roughly linear inverse relationship with TCR beta diversity per million T cells. The study found TCR beta diversity correlated strongly with naive T cell percentage. Whereas aged donors had fewer naive CD4+ cells, long-lived donors had more of them and higher diversity.

Germline CDR1 SGHKS, CDR2 YYEKEE (reference sequence). J gave up 3 bases and V 6 bases, and 17 bases lay outside the gene matches. The CDR3 spans 17 residues. The authors ran a second PCR of roughly 6 to 11 cycles using a sample-barcoded 5' primer and a J-beta primer mix. TCRdb re-called the 5' RACE reads with MiXCR, one entry per CDR3 protein. The sample lists 700,000 to 900,000 distinct CDR3 sequences; about 53% were seen once. This clonotype was detected a few times. Its target is not known. Caucasian, healthy and from Russia, the donors were aged between roughly 6 and 95. The clonotype was recovered from an elderly man in good health. What was sequenced was blood. This chain links TRBV5-5 with TRBJ1-1; TRBD1 matches at 7 bases. In nucleotides, the CDR3 is TGTGCCAGCACCAACAGCCTCGGGAGGGGGCGGGACACTGAAGCTTTCTTT. Amino acids: CASTNSLGRGRDTEAFF.